A single sample gave rise to the 15 T cell receptor beta chains below, sequenced in a study of read filtering for tumor transcriptome and immune sequencing. From approximately 400 ng of RNA, a library with molecular barcoded alpha/delta and beta/gamma adaptors was made. TCRdb re-called the reads with MiXCR, one entry per CDR3 protein. The repertoire has roughly 90,000 distinct CDR3 sequences, 10% to 15% of them found once; the top ten carry more than 13%. Sequenced input: a population of CD138-negative cells sorted from bone marrow. Receptor source: a donor aged 40 or older with multiple myeloma.

In its sample, this clonotype was seen many times. The gene calls are TRBV6-2 or TRBV6-3 and TRBJ2-7; 7 bases are shared with TRBD2. Germline V CDR1 and CDR2: MNHEY, SVGEGT. The CDR3 spans 13 residues. With V trimmed by 6 bases and J by 1 base, 3 bases remained unmatched. CDR3 in DNA: TGTGCCAGCAGCGGACTAGTTTCCTACGAGCAGTACTTC. Translating it yields CASSGLVSYEQYF.

The chain joins TRBV30 to TRBJ1-5; D unresolved. This CDR3 comprises 15 residues. The germline V gene has CDR1 GTSNPN and CDR2 SVGIG (reference sequence). The V end lost 0 bases, the J end lost 2 bases, and 11 bases lay between the germline ends. For the CDR3, the DNA is TGTGCCTGGAGTGTAATGGGCGGGGGCAATCAGCCCCAGCATTTT. Translation: CAWSVMGGGNQPQHF.

This clonotype was observed at least ten times. The chain recombines TRBV27 with TRBJ2-1; D uncertain. V was shortened by 2 bases and J by 3 bases, with 20 bases between the two germline ends. Germline assignment: CDR1 MNHEY and CDR2 SMNVEV (reference sequence). The CDR3 contains 18 residues. The CDR3 sequence: CASSLVVGSTFNYNEQFF. CDR3 in DNA: TGTGCCAGCAGTTTAGTAGTAGGATCCACTTTTAACTACAATGAGCAGTTCTTC.

V usage is TRBV30 and J usage is TRBJ2-7; either TRBD1 or TRBD2 may fit D (5 bases each). This CDR3 contains 16 residues. Trimming shortened V by 2 bases and J by 0 bases, and 17 bases separated the two germline ends. Germline-derived CDR1 and CDR2 are GTSNPN and SVGIG (reference sequence). CDR3 sequence reads: CAWSLEHRRISYEQYF. The CDR3 DNA reads as TGTGCCTGGAGTCTAGAACACAGGAGGATCTCCTACGAGCAGTACTTC.

This clonotype has at least ten counts. The rearrangement links TRBV29-1 to TRBJ2-7; a weak D match, TRBD2 (6 bases). Germline loops: CDR1 SQVTM, CDR2 ANQGSEA. The CDR3 covers 13 residues. V gave up 0 bases and J gave up 3 bases, with 9 bases separating them. This chain's CDR3 is CSVEEAGGYEQYF. CDR3 nucleotides: TGCAGCGTTGAAGAAGCGGGCGGCTACGAGCAGTACTTC.

This clonotype was seen at least ten times. J is TRBJ2-3 and V is TRBV4-1, with a possible D match to TRBD2 (5 bases). V was trimmed by 0 bases and J by 7 bases, leaving 11 bases between them. Germline lookup yields CDR1 MGHRA and CDR2 YSYEKL. This CDR3 spans 14 amino acids. As DNA, the CDR3 is TGCGCCAGCAGCCAAGAGAGCGGCCGATATACGCAGTATTTT. This gives the protein CASSQESGRYTQYF.

This clonotype has more than one count but fewer than ten. This clone may be a read error of a much larger clone one base away. V and J are TRBV28 and TRBJ2-1; D remains unclear. The germline V gene encodes CDR1 MDHEN and CDR2 SYDVKM. The CDR3 contains 13 residues. Trimming left V 11 bases short and J 5 bases short, with 16 bases between. This CDR3 is CAGKGGADNEQFF. CDR3 bases: TGTGCCGGCAAAGGTGGCGCGGACAATGAGCAGTTCTTC.

The table lists this clonotype with many counts. This chain connects TRBV6-1 to TRBJ2-2; TRBD2 matches 8 bases. The CDR3 spans 16 residues. J gave up 7 bases and V 0 bases, and 7 bases lay outside the gene matches. Germline V gene lookup returns CDR1 MNHNS and CDR2 SASEGT. CDR3 in DNA: TGTGCCAGCAGTGAAGCAGTAGCGGGAAGGGGCGGGGAGCTGTTTTTT. Protein sequence: CASSEAVAGRGGELFF.

This clonotype was observed at least ten times. The chain couples TRBV20-1 to TRBJ1-1, with D uncertain. The germline V gene encodes CDR1 DFQATT and CDR2 SNEGSKA (reference sequence). The CDR3 extends over 14 amino acids. The V gene lost 0 bases and the J gene lost 5 bases, with 13 bases spanning the gap. CDR3 residues: CSARDPNPGTEAFF. The CDR3 coding sequence is TGCAGTGCTAGAGACCCTAACCCGGGGACTGAAGCTTTCTTT.

This clonotype was found many times. This sequence joins TRBV28 and TRBJ1-1, with D possibly TRBD1 on 6 matching bases. This CDR3 contains 14 residues. V was shortened by 1 base and J by 4 bases, with 10 bases between the two germline ends. Germline loops: CDR1 MDHEN, CDR2 SYDVKM. CDR3 in amino acids: CASSLSAGVTEAFF. Written as DNA, the CDR3 is TGTGCCAGCAGTTTATCAGCAGGGGTCACTGAAGCTTTCTTT.

This clonotype was seen many times. The rearrangement links TRBV6-1 to TRBJ2-1; TRBD2 aligns across 12 bases. Germline-derived CDR1 and CDR2 are MNHNS and SASEGT. V trimming: 10 bases; J trimming: 15 bases; junction bases outside the gene matches: 22. This CDR3 has 16 residues. The CDR3 protein is CATARPSGRAVHSPFF. CDR3 in DNA: TGTGCCACCGCTCGCCCTAGCGGGAGGGCCGTTCATAGTCCGTTCTTC.

The chain recombines TRBV29-1 with TRBJ2-7; D is perhaps TRBD1 (5 bases). Germline V lookup: CDR1 SQVTM, CDR2 ANQGSEA. This CDR3 is 12 amino acids long. Trimming removed 5 bases at V and 1 base at J, with 9 bases between. In nucleotides, the CDR3 is TGCAGCGTTAGGGGTCCATCCTACGAGCAGTACTTC. This codes for CSVRGPSYEQYF.

This clonotype showed up just a few times. The J gene is TRBJ2-5, the V gene TRBV4-1, with 9 bases lining up with TRBD2. The germline V gene encodes CDR1 MGHRA and CDR2 YSYEKL. This CDR3 is built from 16 residues. The V segment lost 0 bases and the J segment 2 bases; nucleotides outside the gene matches: 4. The CDR3 nucleotides are TGCGCCAGCAGCCAAGAAGCTAGCGGGACACAAGAGACCCAGTACTTC. Translating it yields CASSQEASGTQETQYF.

As concerns this clonotype: This sequence may be a read error, since a much larger clone differs from it by one base. Here the CDR3 DNA reads TGTGCCAGCAGTTTCCCGGGCACCCAGGACGAGCAGTACTTC. Translating gives CASSFPGTQDEQYF. The chain uses TRBV12-3 or TRBV12-4 and TRBJ2-7; D unclear. Trimming took off 3 bases at V and 5 bases at J, with 14 bases between the two ends. This CDR3 is built from 14 residues.

At least ten counts were recorded for this clonotype. J is TRBJ2-1 and V is TRBV12-3 or TRBV12-4; 7 positions agree with TRBD1. This CDR3 is 15 amino acids long. The V and J ends lost 2 bases and 5 bases, in that order; junction bases with no gene match: 6. In DNA, the CDR3 is TGTGCCAGCAGTTTACGGGACAGATTCGACAATGAGCAGTTCTTC. This translates into CASSLRDRFDNEQFF.